These 9 T cell receptor beta chains share one sample of origin, sequenced in a study of T cells in Graves' hyperthyroidism and ophthalmopathy. TCR beta CDR3 region amplification was performed from RNA transcripts. HTBI primers were employed in a first-round RT-PCR of the TCR CDR3. TCRdb redid the calling of the multiplex PCR reads with MiXCR, one entry per CDR3 protein. This table holds approximately 560,000 distinct CDR3 sequences, approximately 15% found once. The sequenced material came from blood. The receptors here all came from a woman in her thirties with Graves' hyperthyroidism.

This clonotype was recorded at least ten times. The CDR3 is CASSSTGTGEETQYF. The CDR3 nucleotides are TGTGCCAGCAGCTCGACCGGGACAGGGGAAGAGACCCAGTACTTC. The chain is built from TRBV7-2 and TRBJ2-5; 10 nucleotides agree with TRBD1. The CDR3 has 15 residues. The germline V gene encodes CDR1 SGHTA and CDR2 FQGNSA. After removal of 4 bases from V and 3 bases from J, the junction contained 5 bases not matched to a gene.

At least ten counts were recorded for this clonotype. The V call is TRBV30, the J call TRBJ2-3; unclear D gene. V was trimmed by 6 bases and J by 4 bases, leaving 8 bases between them. The CDR3 is 11 residues long. Germline V gene lookup returns CDR1 GTSNPN and CDR2 SVGIG (reference sequence). The CDR3 protein is CACFRADTQYF. CDR3 nucleotide sequence: TGTGCCTGCTTCCGGGCAGATACGCAGTATTTT.

This clonotype was counted only a few times. This sequence joins TRBV6-5 and TRBJ1-5; TRBD1 agrees at 8 bases. Per germline, CDR1 MNHEY and CDR2 SVGAGI. There are 15 residues in the CDR3. V shed 2 bases, J shed 4 bases, and the junction held 4 bases outside the gene matches. The CDR3: CASSYGRGPNQPQHF. CDR3 in DNA: TGTGCCAGCAGTTACGGCAGGGGGCCTAATCAGCCCCAGCATTTT.

This clonotype was recorded many times. The chain links TRBV12-3 or TRBV12-4 to TRBJ1-5; D is perhaps TRBD1 (6 bases). Deletions cut 4 bases from V and 1 base from J, with 14 bases between. The CDR3 is made up of 16 amino acids. CDR3 protein: CASSSTGPGSNQPQHF. The CDR3 nucleotides are TGTGCCAGCAGTTCGACAGGTCCCGGGAGCAATCAGCCCCAGCATTTT.

The rearrangement uses TRBV9 and TRBJ2-1, with D maybe TRBD1 (5 bases). Trimming removed 4 bases at V and 5 bases at J, with 16 bases between. The CDR3 contains 15 residues. CDR1 SGDLS and CDR2 YYNGEE come from the germline V gene. The CDR3 sequence is CASSPQRQNHNEQFF. CDR3 coding DNA: TGTGCCAGCAGCCCACAAAGACAGAACCACAATGAGCAGTTCTTC.

A few counts support this clonotype. The chain is built from TRBV25-1 and TRBJ2-2; unclear D gene. V lost 0 bases to trimming and J lost 2 bases, with 13 bases between them. The CDR3 spans 17 residues. The germline CDR1 and CDR2 sequences are MGHDK and SYGVNS. The CDR3 bases are TGTGCCAGCAGTGAATACCTGGGATCGGCAAACACCGGGGAGCTGTTTTTT. Encoded protein: CASSEYLGSANTGELFF.

This chain uses TRBV3-1 with TRBJ1-2; D unclear. V shed 0 bases and J shed 4 bases, with 18 bases lying between them. CDR1 is LGHDT, CDR2 YNNKEL, per germline (reference sequence). The CDR3 consists of 17 residues. The CDR3 bases are TGTGCCAGCAGCCAAGATCGGACGGGCACGCTCCTCTATGGCTACACCTTC. Translating gives CASSQDRTGTLLYGYTF.

This chain uses TRBV7-3 with TRBJ2-1; maybe TRBD1 (6 bases). The CDR3 loop spans 13 amino acids. With 5 bases removed from V and 5 bases from J, the gap between germline ends came to 10 bases. Germline CDR1 SGHTA, CDR2 FQGTGA. CDR3 coding DNA: TGTGCCAGCAGCCCTACAGGGCACAATGAGCAGTTCTTC. Encoded protein: CASSPTGHNEQFF.

The table lists this clonotype with a few counts. The chain uses TRBV15 and TRBJ1-2; TRBD1 might be the D (5 bases). CDR3 length equals 14 residues. CDR1 is LNHNV, CDR2 YYDKDF, per germline (reference sequence). V shed 1 base and J shed 2 bases, with 8 bases lying between them. CDR3 nucleotide sequence: TGTGCCACCAGCAGAGGTGGGGGGAACTATGGCTACACCTTC. This codes for CATSRGGGNYGYTF.